This T cell receptor beta chain is drawn from a study of shared clonotypes between healthy human individuals (dated by TCRdb to about 2020). For context, the study as a whole: A couple of women and three men aged 18 to 49 years were included in the cohort. For each donor, CD4 naive and CD4 memory were each run on three plates, CD8 naive on two plates, and CD8 memory on one plate. Blood TCR repertoires of roughly 5 healthy adults were deeply sequenced to estimate repertoire size and the extent of clonotype sharing between individuals. To increase sequencing depth and limit assay-specific biases, different laboratories used diverse techniques to prepare libraries and sequence TCR repertoires. Each donor's leukapheresis produced roughly between roughly 0.94 and 9.5 billion PBMCs.

Turning to this clone: Its antigen is not yet known. It has no much larger one-base neighbor in the sample; base qualities were not kept.

Study-level results and caveats: Based on pairwise subsampling, the degree of clonotype sharing among donors was expected to be affected by sequencing depth. Compared with non-shared clonotypes, the clonotypes found in all four sorted-subset donors had higher generation probabilities. Estimated clonotype richness was generally larger for naive than for memory subsets. Sampling was limited to blood, and TCR repertoires in tissue likely differ from TCR repertoires in blood. The small number of donors limited the genetic and exposure-history diversity represented. When several donors were compared, the shared fraction of clonotypes was 5% to 6.5% for naive CD4, more than 3% for naive CD8, about 2.4% for memory CD4, and around 0.37% for memory CD8. Incomplete sequencing was indicated by rarefaction of sorted-subset datasets, despite the large sequencing depth.

Donors were healthy HIV-negative adults with no recently reported acute infections or vaccinations. All donors were Caucasian adults living in Nashville, Tennessee, USA. CD4+ T cells were enriched through magnetic negative selection, after which naive cells were positively selected on CD45RA and the remaining negative fraction served as the memory subset. Blood was collected by leukapheresis, and PBMCs were isolated by Ficoll-Histopaque density gradient centrifugation and then cryopreserved in liquid nitrogen vapor phase. Analytical flow cytometry was used to check the purity and quantity of each magnetically sorted T cell population. Genomic DNA was isolated from every sorted fraction and measured by UV absorbance on a Nanodrop 2000c. TCR CDR3 regions were amplified from genomic DNA by multiplex PCR using the deep immunoSEQ assay. Extracted genomic DNA from each cell subset was distributed evenly across all wells of several immunoSEQ 96-well plates, and each plate was treated as a replicate. For sorted subsets, about 200 ng genomic DNA, equal to about 30,000 T cell genomes, was loaded into each replicate PCR. Purified libraries were quantified with a Qubit 3.0 fluorometer, sized on a Bioanalyzer 2100, and re-quantified with the KAPA Library Quantification kit. Every immunoSEQ 96-well plate was sequenced on a separate single-read 150-cycle Illumina NextSeq 550 flow cell. In the authors' own workflow: Because the immunoSEQ output held only junctional sequences and lacked quality scores, the filtering could not match the filtering applied to full-length reads. To assign V/J genes and CDR3, sequences were annotated against IMGT germline references using PyIR, a Python wrapper for IgBLAST v1.9. Any read was removed if the V/J assignment was weak (E-value above 1e-6), the CDR3 was missing, or the read contained stop codons, out-of-frame junctions, or ambiguous translated residues. A V3J clonotype was defined by an identical inferred V gene, J gene, and CDR3 amino acid sequence. Percentage overlap between repertoires was calculated by dividing the number of shared unique clonotypes by the size of the smaller repertoire. Richness of each repertoire was evaluated using RTK rarefaction, the Chao1 estimator, and Recon v2.1 estimates of unobserved clonotypes. For all TCRbeta clonotypes obtained by the gDNA method from a few donors, generation probabilities were computed with OLGA. Drawn from immuneACCESS, this table holds only the in-frame rearrangements with V and J called that TCRdb kept. Clones are partly lost; checked studies trace under half to an unresolved V gene and leave the rest unexplained. For V, J and clone size, that table is used; D and trimming come from the DNA. This sample holds 1.4 million to 1.5 million clones; 96% were observed only once. The leading ten clones occupy roughly 1.2% of the sample.

This TCR was sampled from a man aged 25-45 years in good health. The source material was naive CD4+ T cells sorted from blood. The cell subset or site tag for this specimen amounts to: CD45RA+ positively selected.

The encoded CDR3 is CASSYQSTASGKTQYF. The nucleotides are TGTGCCAGCAGTTATCAATCAACAGCTTCGGGAAAGACCCAGTACTTC. The rearrangement joined TRBV6-5 to TRBJ2-5; the D gene is perhaps TRBD2, from 5 matching bases. A distance of 20 bases separates the germline ends of V and J, which lose 3 bases and 6 bases respectively. The CDR3 covers 16 residues, taking in both the cysteine and the phenylalanine. Here the CDR3 DNA is all that survives: 48 bases in frame from base 1. CDR1 and CDR2 are drawn from the germline V gene: MNHEY, SVGAGI.